Below are 7 T cell receptor beta chains sequenced from a single sample in a study of cytomegalovirus exposure and HLA in healthy donors. PCR involved 60 Vbeta and 13 Jbeta primers. Only in-frame clones appear in the TCRdb table, and some are missing; sequencing was by immunoSEQ multiplex PCR. The table lists roughly 160,000 clones, 75% to 90% of them singletons. The sequenced material came from PBMCs. The receptors here all came from a male donor in good health and CMV-seronegative.

V and J are TRBV29-1 and TRBJ2-5; 8 bases agree with TRBD1. Losses at the gene ends were 7 bases for V and 5 bases for J; bases not matched to a gene: 9. CDR1 is SQVTM, CDR2 ANQGSEA, per germline. The CDR3 spans 13 residues. In DNA, the CDR3 is TGCAGCGCACAGGACAGGGCGGGGGAGACCCAGTACTTC. As protein: CSAQDRAGETQYF.

This chain uses TRBV15 with TRBJ2-3; 11 nucleotides agree with TRBD2. Trimming at V came to 2 bases and at J to 0 bases, leaving 1 base not matched to a gene. Germline CDR1 LNHNV, CDR2 YYDKDF (reference sequence). The CDR3 is made up of 16 amino acids. DNA of the CDR3: TGTGCCACCAGCAGAAGACTAGCGGGGAGCACAGATACGCAGTATTTT. It encodes CATSRRLAGSTDTQYF.

The chain has TRBV6-5 and TRBJ2-2; 9 bases line up with TRBD2. Losses at the gene ends were 4 bases for V and 6 bases for J; bases not matched to a gene: 6. The germline V gene has CDR1 MNHEY and CDR2 SVGAGI. The CDR3 is made up of 15 amino acids. The CDR3 reads CASSLARGGPGELFF. The CDR3 region has the DNA TGTGCCAGCAGTTTAGCGCGGGGGGGCCCCGGGGAGCTGTTTTTT.

The CDR3 DNA sequence: TGTGCCAGCAGGCGCGCAGGGACAGGGCATGGCTACACCTTC. It translates to CASRRAGTGHGYTF. The chain combines TRBV2 with TRBJ1-2; the match to TRBD1 covers 9 bases. V dropped 6 bases and J dropped 6; count of bases not matched to a gene: 8. The CDR3 spans 14 residues. CDR1 is SNHLY, CDR2 FYNNEI, per germline.

Written as DNA, the CDR3 is TGTGCCATCAGTGTCAGGGATGGCAATCAGCCCCAGCATTTT. Residues: CAISVRDGNQPQHF. The rearrangement uses TRBV10-3 and TRBJ1-5, with D maybe TRBD1 (5 bases). The CDR3 runs 14 residues. V lost 4 bases and J 2 bases, leaving 9 bases between the germline ends. Germline V CDR1 and CDR2: ENHRY, SYGVKD.

V gene TRBV19 combines with J gene TRBJ1-5; 7 bases match TRBD1. After removal of 7 bases from V and 4 bases from J, the junction contained 13 bases not matched to a gene. CDR1 is LNHDA and CDR2 is SQIVND in the germline V gene (reference sequence). The CDR3 extends over 16 amino acids. This chain's CDR3 is CASISRGDRANQPQHF. The CDR3 DNA reads as TGTGCCAGTATATCTAGAGGAGACAGGGCGAATCAGCCCCAGCATTTT.

The chain employs TRBV13 and TRBJ1-6; the D gene is possibly TRBD1 (6 bases). The germline V gene encodes CDR1 PRHDT and CDR2 FYEKMQ (reference sequence). This CDR3 contains 12 residues. V shed 4 bases and J shed 9 bases, with 7 bases lying between them. The CDR3 protein is CASSWTASPLHF. CDR3 nucleotide sequence: TGTGCCAGCAGCTGGACAGCTTCACCCCTCCACTTT.